The 32 T cell receptor beta chains given below trace back to one sample, sequenced in a study of naive and memory T cell subsets. The SP2 primer and nested alpha and beta constant region primers amplified ligated cDNA in four rounds. Via MiXCR, TCRdb re-called the 5' RACE reads, giving one row per CDR3 protein. The sample contains about 60,000 distinct CDR3 sequences, more than 6.5% of which appear only once. TCR cDNA received a 3' ligated oligonucleotide that carried a UMI. These receptors all come from a female donor in good health.

This clonotype was observed a handful of times. V usage is TRBV19 and J usage is TRBJ2-7, with 14 bases matching TRBD2. In germline, CDR1 is LNHDA, CDR2 SQIVND (reference sequence). The CDR3 loop spans 14 amino acids. The trim removed 5 bases at V and 5 bases at J, leaving 2 bases unmatched. The CDR3 loop is CASSGTSGSDEQYF. CDR3 DNA sequence: TGTGCCAGTAGTGGGACTAGCGGGAGTGACGAGCAGTACTTC.

The CDR3 nucleotides are TGCAGTGCTAGAGAGATTCCGGGGGGGAATGAGCAGTTCTTC. This encodes CSAREIPGGNEQFF. The genes are TRBV20-1 and TRBJ2-1; 8 bases line up with TRBD2. V shed 0 bases and J 7 bases; nucleotides not matched to a gene: 5. This CDR3 contains 14 residues. CDR1 is DFQATT and CDR2 is SNEGSKA in the germline V gene (reference sequence).

This clonotype came up a few times. J is TRBJ2-2 and V is TRBV25-1; 9 bases map to TRBD1. The CDR3 is made up of 14 amino acids. Per the germline V gene, CDR1 is MGHDK and CDR2 is SYGVNS. Trimming cost V 4 bases and J 3 bases; bases outside gene matches: 0. CDR3: CASSGTGDTGELFF. CDR3 sequence (DNA): TGTGCCAGCAGTGGGACAGGGGACACCGGGGAGCTGTTTTTT. Complete variable domain (other parts from reference TRBV25-1 and TRBJ2-2): EADIYQTPRYLVIGTGKKITLECSQTMGHDKMYWYQQDPGMELHLIHYSYGVNSTEKGDLSSESTVSRIRTEHFPLTLESARPSHTSQYLCASSGTGDTGELFFGEGSRLTVL.

This CDR3 reads CSAPGVPYGYTF. In DNA form, the CDR3 reads TGCAGTGCTCCAGGGGTTCCCTATGGCTACACCTTC. V and J are TRBV20-1 and TRBJ1-2, with D perhaps matching TRBD1 (6 bases). V was shortened by 5 bases and J by 4 bases, with 11 bases between the two germline ends. The CDR3 loop spans 12 amino acids. The germline gives CDR1 DFQATT, CDR2 SNEGSKA (reference sequence).

This clonotype was picked up a small number of times. The chain combines TRBV6-5 with TRBJ2-7, with TRBD2 as a possible D gene (7 bases). V lost 8 bases, J lost 3 bases, and 17 bases lay in between. In germline, CDR1 is MNHEY, CDR2 SVGAGI. This CDR3 comprises 14 residues. Here the CDR3 DNA reads TGTGCCAGCCGCTTTAGGGGGGGGGTCTACGAGCAGTACTTC. Its protein product is CASRFRGGVYEQYF.

The chain couples TRBV9 to TRBJ2-1; D unresolved. The V end was cut by 4 bases, the J end by 6 bases, with 11 bases between. Germline loops: CDR1 SGDLS, CDR2 YYNGEE. The CDR3 runs 13 residues. In DNA, the CDR3 is TGTGCCAGCAGCCGAAGACCCGTCAATGAGCAGTTCTTC. Protein product: CASSRRPVNEQFF.

The gene calls are TRBV7-8 and TRBJ1-2, with 9 positions matching TRBD1. The germline V gene has CDR1 SGHVS and CDR2 FQNEAQ. The CDR3 is 17 residues long. J lost 0 bases, V lost 0 bases, and 5 bases had no gene match. CDR3 DNA: TGTGCCAGCAGCTTAGCGGGGACAGGGCCAGCTAACTATGGCTACACCTTC. Residues: CASSLAGTGPANYGYTF.

This clonotype was counted once. The V gene is TRBV27, the J gene TRBJ1-1; no clear D gene. The germline gives CDR1 MNHEY, CDR2 SMNVEV (reference sequence). The CDR3 has 13 amino acids. V lost 6 bases, J lost 5 bases, and 13 bases lay in between. The CDR3, as DNA: TGTGCCAGCAGAGGGTCATATAGGACTGAAGCTTTCTTT. Its translation: CASRGSYRTEAFF.

This clonotype was counted between two and nine times. The rearrangement joins TRBV13 to TRBJ2-1; D perhaps matches TRBD1 (6 bases). CDR1 and CDR2 (germline): PRHDT, FYEKMQ (reference sequence). V was shortened by 1 base and J by 1 base, with 17 bases between the two germline ends. The CDR3 is made up of 18 amino acids. The CDR3 nucleotides read TGTGCCAGCAGCTTAGAACGGTCAGGGGCCCCGTCCTACAATGAGCAGTTCTTC. Its translation: CASSLERSGAPSYNEQFF.

This CDR3 reads CASSLWAGEAYEQYF. CDR3 DNA sequence: TGTGCCAGCAGTTTATGGGCAGGGGAAGCTTACGAGCAGTACTTC. The chain joins TRBV28 to TRBJ2-7; TRBD1 might be the D (6 bases). The CDR3 is 15 amino acids. V shed 0 bases and J shed 4 bases, with 13 bases lying between them. CDR1 and CDR2 (germline): MDHEN, SYDVKM.

DNA of the CDR3: TGTGCCAGCAGCGGAGGGGGGTCCTACACTGAAGCTTTCTTT. This sequence encodes CASSGGGSYTEAFF. The J gene is TRBJ1-1, the V gene TRBV9, with D maybe TRBD1 (6 bases). CDR3 size: 14 residues. V shed 3 bases and J shed 3 bases, with 12 bases lying between them. Germline-derived CDR1 and CDR2 are SGDLS and YYNGEE.

This rearrangement joins TRBV19 to TRBJ2-1; TRBD2 agrees at 10 bases. The germline gives CDR1 LNHDA, CDR2 SQIVND (reference sequence). V lost 4 bases and J lost 4; bases outside the gene matches: 19. The CDR3 spans 20 residues. The CDR3 DNA is TGTGCCAGTAGTACCCTCCTTACTCCCCAGCGGGAGGGCCCATACAATGAGCAGTTCTTC. It translates to CASSTLLTPQREGPYNEQFF.

This clonotype was detected a few times. V and J are TRBV12-3 or TRBV12-4 and TRBJ1-2; D remains unclear. This CDR3 is 12 amino acids long. Trimming took 1 base from V and 8 from J, leaving 8 bases between them. This CDR3 reads CASSLGARGYTF. The CDR3 DNA reads as TGTGCCAGCAGTTTAGGGGCGCGGGGCTACACCTTC.

This clonotype was detected a few times. V usage is TRBV9 and J usage is TRBJ2-7, with no clear D. The CDR3 has 14 amino acids. Per the germline V gene, CDR1 is SGDLS and CDR2 is YYNGEE. V shed 0 bases and J shed 3 bases, with 10 bases lying between them. CDR3 coding DNA: TGTGCCAGCAGCGTAGCACACGTTGACTACGAGCAGTACTTC. Translation: CASSVAHVDYEQYF.

The chain links TRBV4-1 to TRBJ2-5, with D hard to call. CDR3 length: 13 amino acids. The V end was cut by 2 bases, the J end by 4 bases, with 8 bases between. CDR1 and CDR2 from the germline V gene are MGHRA and YSYEKL. DNA for the CDR3: TGCGCCAGCAGCCAATGGTTGGGAGAGACCCAGTACTTC. Its protein product is CASSQWLGETQYF.

The sample holds many counts of this clonotype. V gene TRBV29-1 combines with J gene TRBJ1-2; D gene ambiguous. This CDR3 is 18 amino acids long. V was clipped by 3 bases and J by 4 bases, with 27 bases between them. Germline V gene lookup returns CDR1 SQVTM and CDR2 ANQGSEA. For the CDR3, the DNA is TGCAGCGTTGACCTGCCCAGTCCTACCTTGCGCTACGGCTATGGCTACACCTTC. Encoded protein: CSVDLPSPTLRYGYGYTF.

This clonotype was detected ten times or more. The J gene is TRBJ1-2, the V gene TRBV3-1, with 7 bases identical to TRBD1. J lost 8 bases, V lost 6 bases, and 9 bases had no gene match. Germline CDR1 and CDR2: LGHDT and YNNKEL (reference sequence). The CDR3 sequence is 13 residues long. The chain's CDR3 is CASRIQGTVGYTF. Written as DNA, the CDR3 is TGTGCCAGCAGGATACAGGGGACAGTAGGCTACACCTTC.

This clonotype occurred a few times. The chain couples TRBV4-1 to TRBJ2-1, with a weak D call TRBD2 (7 bases). V shed 0 bases and J shed 5 bases, with 17 bases lying between them. CDR1 and CDR2 (germline): MGHRA, YSYEKL. This CDR3 contains 17 residues. CDR3 residues: CASSQDRAGDIHNEQFF. The CDR3 DNA reads TGCGCCAGCAGCCAAGATCGGGCGGGGGACATACACAATGAGCAGTTCTTC.

Here the CDR3 reads CASSPGQFGNQPQHF. In DNA form, the CDR3 reads TGCGCCAGCAGCCCGGGACAGTTTGGCAATCAGCCCCAGCATTTT. The chain recombines TRBV5-1 with TRBJ1-5; 7 nucleotides agree with TRBD1. V lost 4 bases and J lost 2; bases outside the gene matches: 6. This CDR3 has 15 residues. In germline, CDR1 is SGHRS, CDR2 YFSETQ.

The chain is built from TRBV6-5 and TRBJ2-7; 9 bases fit TRBD1. CDR1 and CDR2 (germline): MNHEY, SVGAGI. This CDR3 spans 11 amino acids. V shed 9 bases and J 5 bases; nucleotides not matched to a gene: 2. The chain's CDR3 is CASRTGDEQYF. DNA for the CDR3: TGTGCCAGTAGGACAGGGGACGAGCAGTACTTC.

This clonotype was detected many times. The chain employs TRBV5-1 and TRBJ2-1; D perhaps matches TRBD1 (5 bases). Germline assignment: CDR1 SGHRS and CDR2 YFSETQ. Trimming shortened V by 1 base and J by 6 bases, and 17 bases separated the two germline ends. The CDR3 spans 16 residues. The CDR3 DNA is TGCGCCAGCAGCTTGTCTAGGCAGGGTAACAGCAATGAGCAGTTCTTC. Translated, it gives CASSLSRQGNSNEQFF.

This clonotype has more than one count but fewer than ten. This chain uses TRBV20-1 with TRBJ1-3, with D maybe TRBD1 (6 bases). The CDR3 length is 14 residues. Germline V gives CDR1 DFQATT, CDR2 SNEGSKA (reference sequence). With 0 bases removed from V and 8 bases from J, the gap between germline ends came to 14 bases. CDR3 residues: CSAREQGGLHTIYF. CDR3 DNA sequence: TGCAGTGCTAGAGAACAGGGAGGGTTACACACCATATATTTT.

CDR3: CASSSTGTSVVNEQFF. CDR3 bases: TGTGCCAGCAGTTCCACCGGGACTAGCGTCGTGAATGAGCAGTTCTTC. The chain is built from TRBV28 and TRBJ2-1; 10 bases line up with TRBD2. This CDR3 has 16 amino acids. V was pared by 4 bases and J by 7 bases, with 10 bases of the junction left unmatched. Germline V lookup: CDR1 MDHEN, CDR2 SYDVKM.

In its sample, this clonotype was seen many times. This chain uses TRBV12-3 or TRBV12-4 with TRBJ2-5; no clear D. This CDR3 is built from 13 residues. V shed 3 bases and J shed 2 bases, with 7 bases lying between them. CDR3: CASSFGRQETQYF. Here the CDR3 DNA reads TGTGCCAGCAGTTTCGGGCGGCAAGAGACCCAGTACTTC.

This clonotype was counted a few times. CDR3: CASHLSGPYQPQHF. The DNA for the CDR3 is TGTGCCAGCCACCTGTCCGGGCCCTATCAGCCCCAGCATTTT. The gene calls are TRBV19 and TRBJ1-5; D gene ambiguous. The V end lost 9 bases, the J end lost 5 bases, and 17 bases lay between the germline ends. There are 14 residues in the CDR3. From germline, CDR1 is LNHDA and CDR2 SQIVND (reference sequence).

This clonotype was seen only a few times. The rearrangement links TRBV28 to TRBJ1-4; D is possibly TRBD1 (5 bases). Trimming shortened V by 3 bases and J by 6 bases, and 14 bases separated the two germline ends. The CDR3 loop spans 15 amino acids. Germline V gene lookup returns CDR1 MDHEN and CDR2 SYDVKM. In DNA form, the CDR3 reads TGTGCCAGCAGTTTGGGGGGAGGGTTTGATGAAAAACTGTTTTTT. Translation gives CASSLGGGFDEKLFF. The variable domain in full, completed from reference TRBV28 and TRBJ1-4, reads DVKVTQSSRYLVKRTGEKVFLECVQDMDHENMFWYRQDPGLGLRLIYFSYDVKMKEKGDIPEGYSVSREKKERFSLILESASTNQTSMYLCASSLGGGFDEKLFFGSGTQLSVL.

The chain is built from TRBV4-2 and TRBJ1-6; the D gene is possibly TRBD1 (6 bases). The germline V and J ends were trimmed by 0 bases and 7 bases, with 10 bases remaining between them. The CDR3 sequence is 15 residues long. The germline gives CDR1 LGHNA, CDR2 YNFKEQ. The CDR3 is CASSQEVQGNSPLHF. Here the CDR3 DNA reads TGTGCCAGCAGCCAAGAGGTGCAGGGGAATTCACCCCTCCACTTT.

This clonotype was detected ten times or more. This chain joins TRBV19 and TRBJ1-5; 10 bases fit TRBD1. The CDR3 is 16 residues long. With 5 bases clipped from V and 5 bases from J, the junction kept 9 bases outside the gene matches. Germline CDR1 reads LNHDA; CDR2 reads SQIVND (reference sequence). CDR3 protein: CASSPKDRGTYQPQHF. Written as DNA, the CDR3 is TGTGCCAGTAGTCCCAAGGACAGGGGGACCTATCAGCCCCAGCATTTT.

The V call is TRBV4-1, the J call TRBJ2-3; 9 bases are shared with TRBD2. This CDR3 region has 15 residues. CDR1 MGHRA and CDR2 YSYEKL come from the germline V gene. Losses at the gene ends were 3 bases for V and 5 bases for J; bases not matched to a gene: 6. The CDR3 DNA reads as TGCGCCAGCAGCCAGCGGGGGGGCCCGGGAGATACGCAGTATTTT. As protein: CASSQRGGPGDTQYF.

This clonotype was seen only a few times. V is TRBV6-1 and J is TRBJ2-3, with 8 bases that match TRBD1. The germline V gene has CDR1 MNHNS and CDR2 SASEGT. V was clipped by 3 bases and J by 1 base; unmatched bases: 0. The CDR3 extends over 14 amino acids. As DNA, the CDR3 is TGTGCCAGCAGTGAGGACAGGGGCACAGATACGCAGTATTTT. Protein: CASSEDRGTDTQYF.

J is TRBJ1-4 and V is TRBV6-6; the match to TRBD1 covers 10 bases. The trim removed 2 bases at V and 8 bases at J, leaving 5 bases unmatched. The germline V gene encodes CDR1 MNHNY and CDR2 SVGAGI (reference sequence). The length of the CDR3 is 15 residues. For the CDR3, the DNA is TGTGCCAGCAGTTACAATGGACAGGGGGGCGAAAAACTGTTTTTT. Encoded protein: CASSYNGQGGEKLFF.

This clonotype has only a few counts. V usage is TRBV5-1 and J usage is TRBJ2-1; TRBD2 aligns across 9 bases. The CDR3 loop spans 16 amino acids. Trimming removed 1 base from V and 1 base from J; junction bases left unmatched: 3. The germline CDR1 and CDR2 sequences are SGHRS and YFSETQ. CDR3 amino acids: CASSLPSGRSYNEQFF. In DNA form, the CDR3 reads TGCGCCAGCAGCTTGCCGAGCGGGAGGTCCTACAATGAGCAGTTCTTC.